The 10 T cell receptor beta chains presented below share a single source sample, sequenced in a study of blood T cell repertoires in COVID-19. This table comes from immunoSEQ multiplex PCR, and its TCRdb copy is limited to in-frame clones, with some not included. This repertoire shows about 250,000 clones, around 83% found once; its top ten account for about 8.9%. Specimen: peripheral blood. The source is a man older than 75 with acute or convalescent COVID-19.

The rearrangement links TRBV6-5 to TRBJ2-1, with a possible D match to TRBD1 (6 bases). This CDR3 comprises 15 residues. V lost 7 bases, J lost 0 bases, and 13 bases lay in between. CDR1 MNHEY and CDR2 SVGAGI come from the germline V gene. The CDR3 protein is CASISDRSSYNEQFF. Written as DNA, the CDR3 is TGTGCCAGCATCAGCGACAGGAGCTCCTACAATGAGCAGTTCTTC.

This clone was recorded only once. V gene TRBV24-1 combines with J gene TRBJ2-3, with TRBD2 matching 8 bases. V was clipped by 7 bases and J by 0 bases; unmatched bases: 2. Germline V gene lookup returns CDR1 KGHDR and CDR2 SFDVKD. This CDR3 has 14 residues. The CDR3 DNA reads TGTGCCACCAGCGCGGGGGGTAGCACAGATACGCAGTATTTT. Protein product: CATSAGGSTDTQYF.

The chain has TRBV2 and TRBJ2-4; 11 positions agree with TRBD2. Per germline, CDR1 SNHLY and CDR2 FYNNEI. V trimming: 5 bases; J trimming: 9 bases; junction bases outside the gene matches: 9. This CDR3 region has 15 residues. The CDR3 coding sequence is TGTGCCAGCAGTCCACTAGCGGGAGCTATAGGCATTCAGTACTTC. This codes for CASSPLAGAIGIQYF. Together with reference TRBV2 and TRBJ2-4, the CDR3 gives the full variable domain: EPEVTQTPSHQVTQMGQEVILRCVPISNHLYFYWYRQILGQKVEFLVSFYNNEISEKSEIFDDQFSVERPDGSNFTLKIRSTKLEDSAMYFCASSPLAGAIGIQYFGAGTRLSVL.

The CDR3 sequence: CASSTGQGNSPLHF. CDR3 nucleotide sequence: TGCGCCAGCAGTACGGGACAGGGGAATTCACCCCTCCACTTT. This sequence joins TRBV5-1 and TRBJ1-6, with TRBD1 matching 10 bases. Germline-derived CDR1 and CDR2 are SGHRS and YFSETQ. This CDR3 comprises 14 residues. V shed 5 bases, J shed 7 bases, and the junction held 3 bases outside the gene matches. Looking up the rest from reference TRBV5-1 and TRBJ1-6 gives the full variable domain: KAGVTQTPRYLIKTRGQQVTLSCSPISGHRSVSWYQQTPGQGLQFLFEYFSETQRNKGNFPGRFSGRQFSNSRSEMNVSTLELGDSALYLCASSTGQGNSPLHFGNGTRLTVT.

This clone was recorded a few times. The rearrangement joins TRBV7-2 to TRBJ1-6, with TRBD1 identical over 7 bases. The J segment lost 7 bases and the V segment lost 0 bases, leaving 0 bases of the junction unmatched. Germline V gene lookup returns CDR1 SGHTA and CDR2 FQGNSA. The length of the CDR3 is 14 residues. CDR3 nucleotide sequence: TGTGCCAGCAGCTTAGCAGGGGGCAATTCACCCCTCCACTTT. This codes for CASSLAGGNSPLHF. The variable domain in full, completed from reference TRBV7-2 and TRBJ1-6, reads GAGVSQSPSNKVTEKGKDVELRCDPISGHTALYWYRQSLGQGLEFLIYFQGNSAPDKSGLPSDRFSAERTGGSVSTLTIQRTQQEDSAVYLCASSLAGGNSPLHFGNGTRLTVT.

This chain links TRBV2 with TRBJ2-1; 8 nucleotides line up with TRBD1. After removal of 6 bases from V and 1 base from J, the junction contained 8 bases not matched to a gene. The CDR3 length is 16 residues. CDR1 SNHLY and CDR2 FYNNEI come from the germline V gene. The CDR3 DNA reads TGTGCCAGCAGACGCATGACAGGGGCATCCTACAATGAGCAGTTCTTC. Its translation: CASRRMTGASYNEQFF.

The chain carries TRBV27 and TRBJ1-6, with 7 bases matching TRBD1. V lost 7 bases to trimming and J lost 7 bases; unmatched junction nucleotides: 10. The germline V gene encodes CDR1 MNHEY and CDR2 SMNVEV (reference sequence). The CDR3 has 15 residues. The CDR3 spells CASTLDRVSNSPLHF. The CDR3 region has the DNA TGTGCCAGCACCCTTGACAGGGTATCGAATTCACCCCTCCACTTT.

The chain links TRBV5-1 to TRBJ2-7, with 12 nucleotides matching TRBD1. CDR3 length: 16 amino acids. The germline CDR1 and CDR2 sequences are SGHRS and YFSETQ. V dropped 3 bases and J dropped 3; count of bases not matched to a gene: 7. Written as DNA, the CDR3 is TGCGCCAGCAGCTCCCCGGGACAGGGGGCTTACTACGAGCAGTACTTC. Its protein product is CASSSPGQGAYYEQYF.

V usage is TRBV5-1 and J usage is TRBJ1-4; D unclear. Germline V gene data show CDR1 as SGHRS and CDR2 as YFSETQ. V shed 4 bases and J shed 0 bases, with 7 bases lying between them. The CDR3 is made up of 14 amino acids. CDR3 nucleotide sequence: TGCGCCAGCAGCCCAGACTCAACTAATGAAAAACTGTTTTTT. Encoded protein: CASSPDSTNEKLFF.

The chain joins TRBV18 to TRBJ1-5; 11 bases line up with TRBD1. CDR1 is KGHSH, CDR2 LQKENI, per germline. J gave up 7 bases and V 4 bases, and 3 bases lay outside the gene matches. This CDR3 has 14 amino acids. In DNA, the CDR3 is TGTGCCAGCTCACTGGGACAGGGGGAACAGCCCCAGCATTTT. Its translation: CASSLGQGEQPQHF.